The rows below give T cell receptor beta chains drawn from one sample of a study of beta chain features in type 1 diabetes. The data were produced by immunoSEQ multiplex PCR, yet TCRdb's version contains in-frame clones alone and is incomplete. The data show 500,000 to 800,000 clones, 9.5% to 15% seen once. The sample taken for sequencing was naive CD4+ T cells from blood. The source is a young man with type 1 diabetes. Both conserved end residues are part of each CDR3. D genes are given only for firm matches. Some rows mark clone size as missing; the rest say once, few, many or name a class of expanded clone.

j_call: TRBJ2-1
v_call: TRBV18
d_call: TRBD2
clone_size: few
cdr3_aa: CASSPSLLAGGPDEQFF
cdr3_nt: TGTGCCAGCTCACCATCCCTGCTAGCGGGGGGGCCCGATGAGCAGTTCTTC

j_call: TRBJ2-3
v_call: TRBV6-1
d_call: TRBD1
clone_size: -
cdr3_aa: CASSATGQGRTDTQYF
cdr3_nt: TGTGCCAGCAGTGCGACGGGACAGGGCCGCACAGATACGCAGTATTTT

j_call: TRBJ1-1
v_call: TRBV5-1
d_call: -
clone_size: -
cdr3_aa: CASSFGGTEAFF
cdr3_nt: TGCGCCAGCAGCTTTGGCGGCACTGAAGCTTTCTTT

j_call: TRBJ1-4
v_call: TRBV6-1
d_call: -
clone_size: few
cdr3_aa: CASSVGAELFF
cdr3_nt: TGTGCCAGCAGTGTTGGGGCGGAACTGTTTTTT

j_call: TRBJ2-7
v_call: TRBV7-9
d_call: TRBD1
clone_size: -
cdr3_aa: CASSLRQGANEQYF
cdr3_nt: TGTGCCAGCAGCTTACGACAGGGGGCCAACGAGCAGTACTTC

j_call: TRBJ1-6
v_call: TRBV30
d_call: -
clone_size: few
cdr3_aa: CAWSARNSPLHF
cdr3_nt: TGTGCCTGGAGTGCACGGAATTCACCCCTCCACTTT

j_call: TRBJ2-5
v_call: TRBV11-2
d_call: -
clone_size: few
cdr3_aa: CASSLEGETQYF
cdr3_nt: TGTGCCAGCAGCTTAGAAGGAGAGACCCAGTACTTC

j_call: TRBJ2-7
v_call: TRBV18
d_call: -
clone_size: few
cdr3_aa: CASSLTVGTIERYEQYF
cdr3_nt: TGTGCCAGCTCACTTACGGTCGGGACGATCGAGCGGTACGAGCAGTACTTC

j_call: TRBJ2-2
v_call: TRBV19
d_call: -
clone_size: few
cdr3_aa: CASSIEGNTGELFF
cdr3_nt: TGTGCCAGTAGTATAGAAGGGAACACCGGGGAGCTGTTTTTT

j_call: TRBJ2-5
v_call: TRBV6-6
d_call: -
clone_size: -
cdr3_aa: CASSYRQETQYF
cdr3_nt: TGTGCCAGCAGTTACAGGCAAGAGACCCAGTACTTC

j_call: TRBJ2-6
v_call: TRBV7-9
d_call: -
clone_size: few
cdr3_aa: CASSSLGANVLTF
cdr3_nt: TGTGCCAGCAGCTCACTTGGGGCCAACGTCCTGACTTTC

j_call: TRBJ2-2
v_call: TRBV29-1
d_call: TRBD1
clone_size: -
cdr3_aa: CSVTFRDRGAGELFF
cdr3_nt: TGCAGCGTGACATTCCGGGACAGAGGGGCCGGGGAGCTGTTTTTT

j_call: TRBJ1-1
v_call: TRBV5-1
d_call: -
clone_size: few
cdr3_aa: CASSIRTNTEAFF
cdr3_nt: TGCGCCAGCAGCATTCGGACTAACACTGAAGCTTTCTTT

j_call: TRBJ2-3
v_call: TRBV7-3
d_call: -
clone_size: -
cdr3_aa: CASSPRGAADTQYF
cdr3_nt: TGTGCCAGCAGCCCCCGGGGGGCGGCTGATACGCAGTATTTT

j_call: TRBJ1-5
v_call: TRBV4-3
d_call: -
clone_size: few
cdr3_aa: CASSQEGGIQPQHF
cdr3_nt: TGCGCCAGCAGCCAAGAGGGGGGGATTCAGCCCCAGCATTTT

j_call: TRBJ1-2
v_call: TRBV9
d_call: -
clone_size: -
cdr3_aa: CASSEGSYNYGYTF
cdr3_nt: TGTGCCAGCAGCGAGGGGAGTTATAACTATGGCTACACCTTC

j_call: TRBJ2-7
v_call: TRBV25-1
d_call: TRBD1
clone_size: -
cdr3_aa: CASSDIGTGPYEQYF
cdr3_nt: TGTGCCAGCAGTGATATAGGGACAGGACCCTACGAGCAGTACTTC

j_call: TRBJ1-2
v_call: TRBV7-9
d_call: -
clone_size: few
cdr3_aa: CASSPPSTYGYTF
cdr3_nt: TGTGCCAGCAGTCCCCCGAGCACCTATGGCTACACCTTC

j_call: TRBJ2-7
v_call: TRBV5-4
d_call: -
clone_size: -
cdr3_aa: CASSLVGTGSYEQYF
cdr3_nt: TGTGCCAGCAGCTTGGTAGGGACGGGCTCCTACGAGCAGTACTTC

j_call: TRBJ2-3
v_call: TRBV6-5
d_call: -
clone_size: -
cdr3_aa: CASTMGGTQYF
cdr3_nt: TGTGCCAGCACCATGGGGGGTACGCAGTATTTT

j_call: TRBJ1-1
v_call: TRBV7-9
d_call: TRBD1
clone_size: -
cdr3_aa: CASSLAEVAAGQPAFF
cdr3_nt: TGTGCCAGCAGCTTAGCGGAAGTAGCGGCGGGACAGCCGGCTTTCTTT

j_call: TRBJ1-2
v_call: TRBV7-9
d_call: TRBD1
clone_size: -
cdr3_aa: CASSLGQGHGYTF
cdr3_nt: TGTGCCAGCAGCTTAGGACAGGGACATGGCTACACCTTC